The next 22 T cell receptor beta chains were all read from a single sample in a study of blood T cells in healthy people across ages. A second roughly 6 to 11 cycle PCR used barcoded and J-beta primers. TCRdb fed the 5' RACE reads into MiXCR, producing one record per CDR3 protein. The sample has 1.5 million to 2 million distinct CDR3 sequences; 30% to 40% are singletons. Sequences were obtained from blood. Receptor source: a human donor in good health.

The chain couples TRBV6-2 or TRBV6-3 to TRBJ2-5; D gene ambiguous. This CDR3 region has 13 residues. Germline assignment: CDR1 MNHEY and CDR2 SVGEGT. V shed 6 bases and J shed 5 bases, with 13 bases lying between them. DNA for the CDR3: TGTGCCAGCAGGGGTGATGGTCATGAGACCCAGTACTTC. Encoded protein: CASRGDGHETQYF.

As DNA, the CDR3 is TGTGCCAGCAGCTTAGGCCTTGGAATAGCACAATCACCCCTCCACTTT. Residues: CASSLGLGIAQSPLHF. The genes are TRBV13 and TRBJ1-6, with no clear D. The CDR3 totals 16 residues. Germline lookup yields CDR1 PRHDT and CDR2 FYEKMQ (reference sequence). V gave up 0 bases and J gave up 10 bases, with 16 bases separating them.

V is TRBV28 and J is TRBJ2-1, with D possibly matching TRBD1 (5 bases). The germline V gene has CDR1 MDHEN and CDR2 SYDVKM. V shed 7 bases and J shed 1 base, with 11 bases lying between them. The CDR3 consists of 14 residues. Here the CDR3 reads CASTSRQSYNEQFF. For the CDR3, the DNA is TGTGCCAGCACCTCCCGACAGTCCTACAATGAGCAGTTCTTC.

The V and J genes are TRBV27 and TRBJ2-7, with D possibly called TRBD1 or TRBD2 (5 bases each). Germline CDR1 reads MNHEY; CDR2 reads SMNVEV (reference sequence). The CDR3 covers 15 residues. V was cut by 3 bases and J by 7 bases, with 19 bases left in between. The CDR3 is CASSLGLPGPGEQYF. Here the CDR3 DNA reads TGTGCCAGCAGTTTGGGCCTTCCGGGGCCGGGAGAGCAGTACTTC.

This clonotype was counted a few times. In DNA form, the CDR3 reads TGTGCCAGCAGCTTGAGCCTTAGGGTCAATGAGCAGTTCTTC. This gives the protein CASSLSLRVNEQFF. The chain carries TRBV5-6 and TRBJ2-1; no clear D gene. The germline V and J ends were trimmed by 1 base and 6 bases, with 11 bases remaining between them. The CDR3 has 14 amino acids. Germline V gene lookup returns CDR1 SGHDT and CDR2 YYEEEE.

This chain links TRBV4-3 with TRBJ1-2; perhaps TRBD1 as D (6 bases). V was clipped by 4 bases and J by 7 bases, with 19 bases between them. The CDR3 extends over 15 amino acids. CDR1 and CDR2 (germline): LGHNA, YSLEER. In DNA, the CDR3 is TGCGCCAGCAGCCCCCTATCGTTCACAGGGTTTGGCTACACCTTC. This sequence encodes CASSPLSFTGFGYTF.

The CDR3 protein is CASSCSGLAYEQYF. CDR3 coding DNA: TGTGCCAGCAGTTGCTCAGGACTCGCCTACGAGCAGTACTTC. This chain connects TRBV12-3 or TRBV12-4 to TRBJ2-7, with D maybe TRBD2 (5 bases). The CDR3 is 14 residues long. The V end lost 4 bases, the J end lost 2 bases, and 12 bases lay between the germline ends.

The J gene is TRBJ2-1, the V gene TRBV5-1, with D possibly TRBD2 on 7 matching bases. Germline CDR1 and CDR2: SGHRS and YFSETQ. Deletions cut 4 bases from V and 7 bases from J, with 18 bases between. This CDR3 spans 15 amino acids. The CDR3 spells CASSRPGGTGNEQFF. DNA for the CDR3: TGCGCCAGCAGCCGACCGGGGGGTACAGGGAATGAGCAGTTCTTC.

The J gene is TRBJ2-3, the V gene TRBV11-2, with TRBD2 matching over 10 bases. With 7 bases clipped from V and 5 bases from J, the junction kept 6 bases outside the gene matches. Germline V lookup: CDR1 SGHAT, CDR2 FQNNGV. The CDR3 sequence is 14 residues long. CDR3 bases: TGTGCCAGCACCAAGCGGGGGGGCCTAGATACGCAGTATTTT. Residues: CASTKRGGLDTQYF.

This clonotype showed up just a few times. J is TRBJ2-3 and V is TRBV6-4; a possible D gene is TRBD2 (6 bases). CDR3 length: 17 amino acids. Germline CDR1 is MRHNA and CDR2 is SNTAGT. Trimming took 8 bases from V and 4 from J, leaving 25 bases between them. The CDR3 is CASETYSRDSLPDTQYF. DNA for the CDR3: TGTGCCAGCGAGACCTATTCCCGGGACTCCCTACCAGATACGCAGTATTTT.

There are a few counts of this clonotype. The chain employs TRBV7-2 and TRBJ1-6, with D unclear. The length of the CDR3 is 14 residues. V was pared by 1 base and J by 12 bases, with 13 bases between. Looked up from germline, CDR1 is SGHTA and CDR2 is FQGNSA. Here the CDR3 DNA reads TGTGCCAGCAGCTTAGGGGGAGTAGGAGTACCCCTCCACTTT. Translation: CASSLGGVGVPLHF.

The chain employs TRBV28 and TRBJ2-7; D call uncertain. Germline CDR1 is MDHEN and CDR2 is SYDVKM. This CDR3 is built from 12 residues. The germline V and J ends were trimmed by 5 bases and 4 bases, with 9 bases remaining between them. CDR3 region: CASSPKQYEQYF. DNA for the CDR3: TGTGCCAGCAGTCCTAAGCAATACGAGCAGTACTTC. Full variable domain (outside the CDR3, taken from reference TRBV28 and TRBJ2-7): DVKVTQSSRYLVKRTGEKVFLECVQDMDHENMFWYRQDPGLGLRLIYFSYDVKMKEKGDIPEGYSVSREKKERFSLILESASTNQTSMYLCASSPKQYEQYFGPGTRLTVT.

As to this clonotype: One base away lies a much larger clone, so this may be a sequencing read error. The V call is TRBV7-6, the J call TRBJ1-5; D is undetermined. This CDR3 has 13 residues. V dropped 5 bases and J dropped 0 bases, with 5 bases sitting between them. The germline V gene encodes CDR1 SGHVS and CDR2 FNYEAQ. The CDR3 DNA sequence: TGTGCCAGCAGCGCAACTAGCAATCAGCCCCAGCATTTT. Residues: CASSATSNQPQHF.

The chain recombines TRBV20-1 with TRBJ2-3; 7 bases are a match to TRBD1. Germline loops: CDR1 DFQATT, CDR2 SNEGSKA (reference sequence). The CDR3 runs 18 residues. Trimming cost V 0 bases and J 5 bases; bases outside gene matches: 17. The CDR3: CSARDTNWMGQSRDTQYF. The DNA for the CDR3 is TGCAGTGCTAGAGATACCAACTGGATGGGACAGAGCCGAGATACGCAGTATTTT.

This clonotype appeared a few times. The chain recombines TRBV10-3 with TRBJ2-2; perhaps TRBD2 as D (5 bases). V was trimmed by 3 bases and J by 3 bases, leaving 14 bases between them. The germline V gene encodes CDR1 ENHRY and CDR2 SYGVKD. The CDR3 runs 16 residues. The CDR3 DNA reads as TGTGCCATCAGTGATCCCGGGAACACCTACACCGGGGAGCTGTTTTTT. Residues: CAISDPGNTYTGELFF.

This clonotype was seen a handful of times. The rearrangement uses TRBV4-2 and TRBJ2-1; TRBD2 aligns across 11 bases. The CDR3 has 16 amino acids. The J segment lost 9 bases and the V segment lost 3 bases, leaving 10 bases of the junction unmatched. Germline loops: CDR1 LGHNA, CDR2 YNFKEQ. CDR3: CASSHATSGTFAEQFF. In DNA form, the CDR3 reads TGTGCCAGCAGCCATGCGACTAGCGGGACGTTTGCTGAGCAGTTCTTC.

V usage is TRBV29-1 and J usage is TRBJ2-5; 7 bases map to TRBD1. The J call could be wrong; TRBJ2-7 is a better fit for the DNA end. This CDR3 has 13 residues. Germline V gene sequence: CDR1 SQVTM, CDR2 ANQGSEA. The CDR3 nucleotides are TGCAGCTTCCAGACAGGGAGTATGGACGAGCAGTACTTC. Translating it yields CSFQTGSMDEQYF.

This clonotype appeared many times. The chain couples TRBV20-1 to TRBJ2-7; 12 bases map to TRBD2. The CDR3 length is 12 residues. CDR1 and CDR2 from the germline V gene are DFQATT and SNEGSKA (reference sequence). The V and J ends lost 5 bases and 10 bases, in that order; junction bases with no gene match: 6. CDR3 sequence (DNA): TGCAGTGCTTCCAGACTAGCGGGGGATCAGTACTTC. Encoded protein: CSASRLAGDQYF.

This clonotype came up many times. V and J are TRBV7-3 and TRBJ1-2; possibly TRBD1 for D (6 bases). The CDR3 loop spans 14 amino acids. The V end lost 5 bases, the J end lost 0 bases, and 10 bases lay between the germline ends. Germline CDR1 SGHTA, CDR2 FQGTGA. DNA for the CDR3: TGTGCCAGCAGCCCGGACAGCACTAACTATGGCTACACCTTC. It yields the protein CASSPDSTNYGYTF.

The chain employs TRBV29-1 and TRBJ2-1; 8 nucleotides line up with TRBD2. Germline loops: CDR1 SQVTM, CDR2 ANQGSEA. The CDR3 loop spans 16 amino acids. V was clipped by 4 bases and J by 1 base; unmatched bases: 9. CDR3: CSVASPGGVSYNEQFF. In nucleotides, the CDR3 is TGCAGCGTTGCAAGTCCCGGGGGGGTTTCCTACAATGAGCAGTTCTTC.

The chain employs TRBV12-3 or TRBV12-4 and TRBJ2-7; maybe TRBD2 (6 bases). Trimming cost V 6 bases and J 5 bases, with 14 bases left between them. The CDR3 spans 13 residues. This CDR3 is CASREGHLDEQYF. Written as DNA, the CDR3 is TGTGCCAGCAGGGAGGGGCACCTCGACGAGCAGTACTTC.

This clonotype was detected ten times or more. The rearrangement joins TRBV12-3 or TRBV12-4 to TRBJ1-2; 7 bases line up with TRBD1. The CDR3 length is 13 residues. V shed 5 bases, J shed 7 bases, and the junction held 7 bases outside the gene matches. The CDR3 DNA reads TGTGCCAGCAGTCCATGGGACAGACCTGGCTACACCTTC. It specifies CASSPWDRPGYTF.